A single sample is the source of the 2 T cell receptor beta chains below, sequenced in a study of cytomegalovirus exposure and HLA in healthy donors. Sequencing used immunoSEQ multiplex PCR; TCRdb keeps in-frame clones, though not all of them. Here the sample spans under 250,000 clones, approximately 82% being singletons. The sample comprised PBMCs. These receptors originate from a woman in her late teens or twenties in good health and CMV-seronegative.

Here the CDR3 DNA reads TGTGCCAGCAGGATACTACCCCTAGAACGGGAGTTCTTC. It encodes CASRILPLEREFF. The chain combines TRBV2 with TRBJ2-1; D unresolved. V was clipped by 6 bases and J by 14 bases, with 20 bases between them. This CDR3 has 13 amino acids. The germline V gene encodes CDR1 SNHLY and CDR2 FYNNEI.

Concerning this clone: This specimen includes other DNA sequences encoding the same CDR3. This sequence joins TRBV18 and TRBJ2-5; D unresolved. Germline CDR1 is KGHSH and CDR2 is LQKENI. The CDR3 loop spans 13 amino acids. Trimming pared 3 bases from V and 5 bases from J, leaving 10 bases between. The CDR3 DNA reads TGTGCCAGCTCACCGGGTGTTGGGGAGACCCAGTACTTC. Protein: CASSPGVGETQYF.